The clone carrying this T cell receptor (beta chain) was counted between two and nine times. Its matching antigen is unknown. TCRdb fed the 5' RACE reads into MiXCR, producing one record per CDR3 protein. The sample contains about 160,000 distinct CDR3 sequences, roughly a third of which appear only once. This specimen belongs to a study of T-cell memory formation after mild COVID-19. Whole-study findings and limits: Memory from before infection featured some responding clones, which suggests cross-reactive memory joined.

CDR3 length: 12 amino acids. The V and J ends lost 4 bases and 1 base respectively, with 5 bases between them. From germline, CDR1 is LGHDT and CDR2 YNNKEL (reference sequence). Sample: PBMCs or a T cell subset sorted from them (not recorded which). V and J are TRBV3-1 and TRBJ2-7; D unclear. The sequence came from an adult woman who had mild COVID-19 (a few samples of this study predate the infection). Cell type and time point are not known. The CDR3 DNA reads as TGTGCCAGCAGCCGACTGTCCTACGAGCAGTACTTC. Its protein is CASSRLSYEQYF.